This T cell receptor (beta chain) stems from a study of blood T cell repertoires in COVID-19. Overall study context: The cDNA or gDNA used as material had been derived from T cells, B-cell-depleted T cells, or PBMCs.

Original data processing: The assay estimated nucleated cells by amplifying reference gene primers. Clones were sequenced by immunoSEQ multiplex PCR, and TCRdb holds only the in-frame ones, with some missing. The V and J calls and clone size come from that table; D and trimming were worked out from the DNA. The sample lists about 87,000 clones; around 87% were seen once. Germline V lookup: CDR1 KGHSH, CDR2 LQKENI. There are 16 residues in the CDR3. With respect to this clone: The junction does not match germline at one end; this may be a read error.

V and J are TRBV18 and TRBJ2-2; D could derive from TRBD1 or TRBD2 (6 bases each). Sample: peripheral blood. This sequence was found in a human donor with acute or convalescent COVID-19. The donor label of this sample is uncertain. The CDR3 nucleotides read TGTGCCAGCTCCCCACCGGGGGCAGGTAGAACCGGGGAGCTGTTTTTT. It codes for CASSPPGAGRTGELFF.